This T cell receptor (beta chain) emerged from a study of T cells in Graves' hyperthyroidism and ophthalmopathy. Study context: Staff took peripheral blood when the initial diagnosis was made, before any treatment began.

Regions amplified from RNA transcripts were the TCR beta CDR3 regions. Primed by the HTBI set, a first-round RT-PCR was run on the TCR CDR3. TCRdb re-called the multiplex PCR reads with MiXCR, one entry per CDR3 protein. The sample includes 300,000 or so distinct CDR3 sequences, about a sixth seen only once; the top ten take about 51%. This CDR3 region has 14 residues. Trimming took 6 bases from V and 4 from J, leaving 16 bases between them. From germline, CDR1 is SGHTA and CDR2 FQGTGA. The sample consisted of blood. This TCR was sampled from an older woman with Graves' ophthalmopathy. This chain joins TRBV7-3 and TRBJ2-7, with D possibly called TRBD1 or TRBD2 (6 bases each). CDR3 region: CASSQQGGGYEQYF. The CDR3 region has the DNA TGTGCCAGCAGTCAACAGGGAGGCGGTTACGAGCAGTACTTC.